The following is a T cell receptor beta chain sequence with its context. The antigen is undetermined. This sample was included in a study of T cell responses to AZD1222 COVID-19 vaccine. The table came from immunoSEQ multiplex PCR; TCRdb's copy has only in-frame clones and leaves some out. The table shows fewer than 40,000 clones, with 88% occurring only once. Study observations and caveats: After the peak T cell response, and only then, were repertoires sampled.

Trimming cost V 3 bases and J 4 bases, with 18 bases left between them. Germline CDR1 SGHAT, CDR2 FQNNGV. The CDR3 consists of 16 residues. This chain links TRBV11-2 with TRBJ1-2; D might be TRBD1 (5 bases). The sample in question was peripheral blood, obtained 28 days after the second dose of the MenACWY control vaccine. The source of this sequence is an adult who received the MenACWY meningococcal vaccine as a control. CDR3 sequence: CASSFPQGGVSYGYTF. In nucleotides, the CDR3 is TGTGCCAGCAGCTTCCCCCAAGGAGGGGTTTCCTATGGCTACACCTTC. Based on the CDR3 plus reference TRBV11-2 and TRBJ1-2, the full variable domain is EAGVAQSPRYKIIEKRQSVAFWCNPISGHATLYWYQQILGQGPKLLIQFQNNGVVDDSQLPKDRFSAERLKGVDSTLKIQPAKLEDSAVYLCASSFPQGGVSYGYTFGSGTRLTVV.